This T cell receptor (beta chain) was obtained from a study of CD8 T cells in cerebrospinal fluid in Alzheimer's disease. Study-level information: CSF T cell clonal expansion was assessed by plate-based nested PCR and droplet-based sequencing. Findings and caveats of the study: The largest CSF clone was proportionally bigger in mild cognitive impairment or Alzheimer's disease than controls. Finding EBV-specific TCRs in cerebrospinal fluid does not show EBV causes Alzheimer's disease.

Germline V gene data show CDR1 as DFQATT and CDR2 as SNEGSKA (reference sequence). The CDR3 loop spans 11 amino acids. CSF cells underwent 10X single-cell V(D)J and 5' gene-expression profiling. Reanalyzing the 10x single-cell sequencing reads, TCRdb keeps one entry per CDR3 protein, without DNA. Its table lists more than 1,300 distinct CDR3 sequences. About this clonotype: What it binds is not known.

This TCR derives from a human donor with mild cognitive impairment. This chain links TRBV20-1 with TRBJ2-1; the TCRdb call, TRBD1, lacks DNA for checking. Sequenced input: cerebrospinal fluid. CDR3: CRGGDPETQFF.